The 10 T cell receptor beta chains below all came from one sample that was sequenced in a study of T-cell reconstitution after alpha-beta-depleted transplantation in children. TCRbeta library preparation incorporated unique molecular identifiers. A single record per CDR3 protein comes from TCRdb applying MiXCR to the PCR reads. The profile shows 200,000 to 250,000 distinct CDR3 sequences, approximately 9% of them singletons. The sequences come from PBMCs from the stem cell graft donor, collected from the stem cell graft. All receptors derive from a human donor who donated a stem cell graft to a child with acute lymphoblastic leukemia.

This clonotype was seen at least ten times. The chain links TRBV7-9 to TRBJ2-3; 10 bases agree with TRBD2. CDR3 length: 17 residues. J was trimmed by 4 bases and V by 5 bases; bases with no gene match: 12. CDR1 SEHNR and CDR2 FQNEAQ come from the germline V gene (reference sequence). CDR3 protein: CASSPLSAGGLADTQYF. As DNA, the CDR3 is TGTGCCAGCAGCCCGTTATCAGCGGGGGGGCTGGCAGATACGCAGTATTTT.

At least ten counts were recorded for this clonotype. The chain combines TRBV29-1 with TRBJ1-1; D not resolved. CDR1 SQVTM and CDR2 ANQGSEA come from the germline V gene. Trimming left V 7 bases short and J 4 bases short, with 19 bases between. The CDR3 length is 14 residues. CDR3 sequence: CSAHYDQVGTEAFF. For the CDR3, the DNA is TGCAGCGCCCACTATGATCAGGTGGGCACTGAAGCTTTCTTT.

The chain combines TRBV10-2 with TRBJ2-5, with D perhaps matching TRBD1 (6 bases). Trimming cost V 0 bases and J 4 bases, with 15 bases left between them. The CDR3 has 16 amino acids. Germline-derived CDR1 and CDR2 are WSHSY and SAAADI. In DNA form, the CDR3 reads TGCGCCAGCAGTGAGTCGAAGGGGGTAGGTCGAGAGACCCAGTACTTC. Translating it yields CASSESKGVGRETQYF.

The chain combines TRBV29-1 with TRBJ1-1; no clear D. CDR3 length: 12 residues. V was clipped by 6 bases and J by 1 base, with 9 bases between them. CDR1 and CDR2 (germline): SQVTM, ANQGSEA. In nucleotides, the CDR3 is TGCAGCGTCCTACAGCAGAACACTGAAGCTTTCTTT. Translating gives CSVLQQNTEAFF.

A few counts support this clonotype. The V and J genes are TRBV7-2 and TRBJ2-5; no definite D call. The germline V gene encodes CDR1 SGHTA and CDR2 FQGNSA. Trimming cost V 1 base and J 11 bases, with 5 bases left between them. CDR3 length equals 10 residues. CDR3 sequence (DNA): TGTGCCAGCAGCTTAGGGGTGCAGTACTTC. Translated, it gives CASSLGVQYF.

This clonotype was counted a few times. The chain employs TRBV6-1 and TRBJ1-1; maybe TRBD1 (6 bases). Germline V gene lookup returns CDR1 MNHNS and CDR2 SASEGT. V lost 6 bases to trimming and J lost 4 bases, with 24 bases between them. CDR3 length: 17 amino acids. CDR3 bases: TGTGCCAGCAGAACTACGGGACAACCGAGATGGAGCACTGAAGCTTTCTTT. Its translation is CASRTTGQPRWSTEAFF.

The chain couples TRBV20-1 to TRBJ2-4; D call uncertain. Per germline, CDR1 DFQATT and CDR2 SNEGSKA (reference sequence). V shed 0 bases and J shed 1 base, with 10 bases lying between them. This CDR3 comprises 15 residues. The chain's CDR3 is CSARDPVLAKNIQYF. The CDR3 DNA sequence: TGCAGTGCTAGAGATCCAGTTCTGGCCAAAAACATTCAGTACTTC.

This clonotype was found many times. The CDR3 DNA is TGCAGTGCCGAGACAGGGGGCTACGAGCAGTACTTC. Its protein is CSAETGGYEQYF. This chain joins TRBV20-1 and TRBJ2-7; 9 positions match TRBD1. With V trimmed by 6 bases and J by 3 bases, 3 bases remained unmatched. The germline V gene encodes CDR1 DFQATT and CDR2 SNEGSKA (reference sequence). The CDR3 runs to 12 residues.

The V and J genes are TRBV9 and TRBJ2-1; 9 positions match TRBD2. The CDR3 is 20 amino acids. V was clipped by 0 bases and J by 4 bases; unmatched bases: 17. CDR1 is SGDLS, CDR2 YYNGEE, per germline. CDR3 sequence (DNA): TGTGCCAGCAGCGTAGAGGGGTTGGGCGGGGGGGCAAGTGGTTACAATGAGCAGTTCTTC. Protein: CASSVEGLGGGASGYNEQFF.

This clonotype was seen only a few times. The chain links TRBV5-1 to TRBJ2-4; 10 bases align to TRBD1. The CDR3 sequence is 15 residues long. In germline, CDR1 is SGHRS, CDR2 YFSETQ. V was clipped by 1 base and J by 7 bases; unmatched bases: 5. The CDR3 spells CASSLSGTGDNIQYF. CDR3 nucleotides: TGCGCCAGCAGCTTGTCGGGGACAGGGGACAACATTCAGTACTTC. The full variable domain, rest sourced from reference TRBV5-1 and TRBJ2-4, is KAGVTQTPRYLIKTRGQQVTLSCSPISGHRSVSWYQQTPGQGLQFLFEYFSETQRNKGNFPGRFSGRQFSNSRSEMNVSTLELGDSALYLCASSLSGTGDNIQYFGAGTRLSVL.